These 5 T cell receptor beta chains were all obtained from the same sample, sequenced in a study of control samples from healthy donors and cancer patients. Repertoires were generated with immunoSEQ multiplex PCR, while TCRdb's copy carries only in-frame clones and drops some. The sample comprises 46,000 or so clones, 90% to 95% of which are singletons, and roughly 0.8% rests with the top ten. The sample consisted of PBMCs. The receptors here all came from a young man with colorectal cancer.

This chain joins TRBV4-2 and TRBJ2-6; TRBD1 agrees at 8 bases. V shed 1 base and J 2 bases; nucleotides not matched to a gene: 4. The CDR3 runs 17 residues. CDR1 is LGHNA, CDR2 YNFKEQ, per germline. The CDR3 DNA follows: TGTGCCAGCAGCCAAGTTGGCAGGGGGCCTGGGGCCAACGTCCTGACTTTC. Protein product: CASSQVGRGPGANVLTF.

V usage is TRBV3-1 (or the pseudogene TRBV3-2) and J usage is TRBJ2-4, with D unclear. The ends were cut back, 3 bases at V and 15 bases at J, with 18 bases in the middle. The CDR3 totals 13 residues. Per the germline V gene, CDR1 is LGHDT and CDR2 is YNNKEL (reference sequence). In nucleotides, the CDR3 is TGTGCCAGCAGCCATTATGGCAGCGAGTTGAGGTACTTC. Amino acids: CASSHYGSELRYF.

V is TRBV4-2 and J is TRBJ2-1, with 7 bases lining up with TRBD2. Germline V CDR1 and CDR2: LGHNA, YNFKEQ. With 1 base clipped from V and 9 bases from J, the junction kept 21 bases outside the gene matches. The CDR3 sequence is 19 residues long. CDR3 region: CASSQGRSSGAGVVCEQFF. CDR3 DNA sequence: TGTGCCAGCAGCCAAGGACGGTCGTCGGGCGCGGGGGTGGTCTGTGAGCAGTTCTTC.

In this sample, this clone turned up a few times. The chain carries TRBV6-6 and TRBJ2-3, with 8 nucleotides matching TRBD2. CDR1 MNHNY and CDR2 SVGAGI come from the germline V gene (reference sequence). The V and J ends lost 4 bases and 6 bases, in that order; junction bases with no gene match: 3. The CDR3 is made up of 13 amino acids. CDR3 DNA: TGTGCCAGCAGTTCCGGGGGGGCGGATACGCAGTATTTT. Protein sequence: CASSSGGADTQYF.

The chain employs TRBV18 and TRBJ2-2; 7 nucleotides line up with TRBD1. The J segment lost 2 bases and the V segment lost 2 bases, leaving 2 bases of the junction unmatched. This CDR3 has 15 residues. The V gene's germline CDR1 is KGHSH and CDR2 LQKENI. CDR3 loop: CASSPGTVNTGELFF. In DNA, the CDR3 is TGTGCCAGCTCACCAGGGACAGTCAACACCGGGGAGCTGTTTTTT.